The next 29 T cell receptor beta chains were all read from a single sample in a study of blood T cell repertoires in COVID-19. Produced via immunoSEQ multiplex PCR; TCRdb's table is partial and in-frame only. Altogether approximately 300,000 clones are present, roughly nine tenths being singletons, with the ten largest covering around 4.2%. Sequencing was done on a sample of PBMCs or T cells enriched from blood (not recorded which). The source of these receptors is a woman aged 25 to 39 who had been exposed to COVID-19.

The rearrangement links TRBV6-5 to TRBJ1-1; TRBD1 aligns across 9 bases. V lost 7 bases, J lost 3 bases, and 6 bases stayed unmatched. The germline gives CDR1 MNHEY, CDR2 SVGAGI. The CDR3 extends over 14 amino acids. The CDR3: CASKLTGGYTEAFF. CDR3 nucleotides: TGTGCCAGCAAACTTACAGGGGGCTACACTGAAGCTTTCTTT.

V and J are TRBV15 and TRBJ1-6; D gene unclear. The germline gives CDR1 LNHNV, CDR2 YYDKDF (reference sequence). Trimming removed 0 bases from V and 9 bases from J, with 9 bases in between. This CDR3 spans 14 amino acids. This CDR3 is CATSRDRGLSPLHF. The CDR3 region has the DNA TGTGCCACCAGCAGAGATCGCGGCCTTTCACCCCTCCACTTT.

This clone turned up a few times. The CDR3 DNA is TGTGCCATCAGGCGAACAGGGTCTGGCTACACCTTC. This codes for CAIRRTGSGYTF. The chain carries TRBV10-3 and TRBJ1-2; a possible D gene is TRBD1 (6 bases). Trimming shortened V by 6 bases and J by 7 bases, and 12 bases separated the two germline ends. The CDR3 runs to 12 residues. From germline, CDR1 is ENHRY and CDR2 SYGVKD.

This chain joins TRBV5-1 and TRBJ1-6; D might be TRBD1 (5 bases). Germline lookup yields CDR1 SGHRS and CDR2 YFSETQ. The CDR3 spans 15 residues. The V and J ends lost 0 bases and 6 bases respectively, with 10 bases between them. As DNA, the CDR3 is TGCGCCAGCAGCTTGGGACGGACAATTAATTCACCCCTCCACTTT. As protein: CASSLGRTINSPLHF.

Notes on this clone: The same CDR3 arises from other DNA sequences in this sample as well. The V and J genes are TRBV5-1 and TRBJ1-2; no clear D gene. V lost 0 bases and J 8 bases, leaving 8 bases between the germline ends. This CDR3 region has 12 residues. Per the germline V gene, CDR1 is SGHRS and CDR2 is YFSETQ. This CDR3 is CASSLEGGGYTF. The DNA for the CDR3 is TGCGCCAGCAGCTTGGAGGGCGGGGGCTACACCTTC.

On this clone itself: Other nucleotide sequences in the sample specify the same CDR3. The V gene is TRBV18, the J gene TRBJ1-2; possibly TRBD1 for D (5 bases). The germline V and J ends were trimmed by 1 base and 1 base, with 7 bases remaining between them. This CDR3 contains 14 residues. Per the germline V gene, CDR1 is KGHSH and CDR2 is LQKENI. The CDR3 spells CASSPQGNNYGYTF. The CDR3 bases are TGTGCCAGCTCACCACAGGGGAATAACTATGGCTACACCTTC.

This chain connects TRBV9 to TRBJ2-7, with D possibly TRBD1 on 7 matching bases. CDR3 length: 14 residues. Germline loops: CDR1 SGDLS, CDR2 YYNGEE. V dropped 4 bases and J dropped 0 bases, with 11 bases sitting between them. CDR3 sequence (DNA): TGTGCCAGCAGCCCAGGGGGGAGCTCCTACGAGCAGTACTTC. Its protein product is CASSPGGSSYEQYF.

The chain carries TRBV18 and TRBJ1-1, with unresolved D. V was trimmed by 5 bases and J by 0 bases, leaving 7 bases between them. Germline V gives CDR1 KGHSH, CDR2 LQKENI. The CDR3 consists of 13 residues. The CDR3 DNA reads TGTGCCAGCTCAGAAGGAGTGAACACTGAAGCTTTCTTT. Translation gives CASSEGVNTEAFF. Complete variable domain (other parts from reference TRBV18 and TRBJ1-1): NAGVMQNPRHLVRRRGQEARLRCSPMKGHSHVYWYRQLPEEGLKFMVYLQKENIIDESGMPKERFSAEFPKEGPSILRIQQVVRGDSAAYFCASSEGVNTEAFFGQGTRLTVV.

This clone was seen just once. The rearrangement joins TRBV10-3 to TRBJ1-2; possible D gene TRBD1, 5 bases. The CDR3 sequence is 12 residues long. Germline V gene lookup returns CDR1 ENHRY and CDR2 SYGVKD. The V and J ends lost 1 base and 7 bases respectively, with 7 bases between them. The CDR3 DNA is TGTGCCATCAGTGAGTGGGGGGGTGGCTACACCTTC. This translates into CAISEWGGGYTF.

The CDR3 coding sequence is TGTGCCAGCAGCCAAGATGGACAGGGTTGGGCAGATACGCAGTATTTT. Translated: CASSQDGQGWADTQYF. V gene TRBV4-2 combines with J gene TRBJ2-3, with 8 positions matching TRBD1. The CDR3 is 16 residues long. Per germline, CDR1 LGHNA and CDR2 YNFKEQ. Trimming cost V 0 bases and J 4 bases; bases outside gene matches: 6.

This chain joins TRBV9 and TRBJ1-6, with no clear D. The CDR3 consists of 16 residues. CDR1 and CDR2 (germline): SGDLS, YYNGEE. V lost 0 bases to trimming and J lost 13 bases, with 20 bases between them. CDR3 loop: CASSVVGLIPGSPLHF. The CDR3 DNA is TGTGCCAGCAGCGTAGTTGGACTCATCCCCGGGTCGCCCCTCCACTTT.

This chain connects TRBV2 to TRBJ1-6; no clear D. The CDR3 runs 15 residues. Trimming took 4 bases from V and 10 from J, leaving 17 bases between them. The V gene's germline CDR1 is SNHLY and CDR2 FYNNEI. The CDR3 coding sequence is TGTGCCAGCAGTGTAGGTGCGGCGTTCGGATCACCCCTCCACTTT. This encodes CASSVGAAFGSPLHF.

This clone was detected once. The chain couples TRBV18 to TRBJ2-5; unclear D gene. Germline CDR1 and CDR2: KGHSH and LQKENI. V gave up 2 bases and J gave up 2 bases, with 9 bases separating them. The CDR3 totals 14 residues. CDR3 nucleotides: TGTGCCAGCTCACCAACCCCAGGTCAAGAGACCCAGTACTTC. This codes for CASSPTPGQETQYF.

The genes are TRBV6-1 and TRBJ1-1; D might be TRBD1 (5 bases). Trimming cost V 3 bases and J 7 bases, with 9 bases left between them. The CDR3 sequence is 12 residues long. The germline gives CDR1 MNHNS, CDR2 SASEGT. The CDR3 sequence is CASSEAGVEAFF. The CDR3 DNA reads as TGTGCCAGCAGTGAGGCGGGGGTTGAAGCTTTCTTT.

The chain carries TRBV28 and TRBJ1-5, with D possibly being TRBD1 (6 bases). V gave up 6 bases and J gave up 3 bases, with 15 bases separating them. This CDR3 is 15 amino acids long. Per the germline V gene, CDR1 is MDHEN and CDR2 is SYDVKM. CDR3 region: CASSSSDSHNQPQHF. The CDR3 nucleotides are TGTGCCAGCAGCTCATCGGACAGCCACAATCAGCCCCAGCATTTT.

This clone was detected once. This chain links TRBV10-3 with TRBJ2-7; 7 positions match TRBD1. Losses at the gene ends were 10 bases for V and 4 bases for J; bases not matched to a gene: 13. In germline, CDR1 is ENHRY, CDR2 SYGVKD. The CDR3 is 14 residues long. The DNA for the CDR3 is TGTGCCACCACGGGACAGAGAGAGAGATACGAGCAGTACTTC. The encoded protein is CATTGQRERYEQYF.

The chain couples TRBV19 to TRBJ1-4, with D possibly matching TRBD1 (5 bases). The CDR3 consists of 14 residues. V shed 4 bases and J shed 7 bases, with 13 bases lying between them. Germline lookup yields CDR1 LNHDA and CDR2 SQIVND (reference sequence). In DNA form, the CDR3 reads TGTGCCAGTAGTACTCGCGGGGCCGGTGAAAAACTGTTTTTT. Encoded protein: CASSTRGAGEKLFF.

CDR3 sequence (DNA): TGTGCCAGCAGTTTCGCGAGGGAGAGCAATCAGCCCCAGCATTTT. It yields the protein CASSFARESNQPQHF. The chain recombines TRBV6-5 with TRBJ1-5; no clear D. The CDR3 sequence is 15 residues long. Germline V gene data show CDR1 as MNHEY and CDR2 as SVGAGI. Trimming took 4 bases from V and 1 from J, leaving 11 bases between them.

V gene TRBV29-1 combines with J gene TRBJ1-4; D is undetermined. CDR3 length: 13 amino acids. V gave up 1 base and J gave up 6 bases, with 9 bases separating them. Germline values: CDR1 SQVTM, CDR2 ANQGSEA. The CDR3 sequence: CSVEGARDEKLFF. The CDR3 DNA is TGCAGCGTTGAAGGAGCCCGGGATGAAAAACTGTTTTTT.

By frequency in the sample, this clone is medium-sized. The rearrangement joins TRBV5-6 to TRBJ1-1, with D perhaps matching TRBD1 (6 bases). Germline assignment: CDR1 SGHDT and CDR2 YYEEEE. This CDR3 comprises 16 residues. Between the trimmed V and J ends, which lost 0 bases and 5 bases, there was a span of 17 bases. CDR3 coding DNA: TGTGCCAGCAGCTTGGGATACTGGGGGCGAGATACTGAAGCTTTCTTT. Protein: CASSLGYWGRDTEAFF.

The chain is built from TRBV11-2 and TRBJ1-1; D gene unclear. Looked up from germline, CDR1 is SGHAT and CDR2 is FQNNGV. Trimming cost V 1 base and J 0 bases, with 6 bases left between them. The CDR3 length is 14 residues. The CDR3 region is CASSLGRMNTEAFF. DNA of the CDR3: TGTGCCAGCAGCTTAGGGCGGATGAACACTGAAGCTTTCTTT.

The rearrangement links TRBV7-8 to TRBJ1-3; D ambiguous. V lost 3 bases and J 0 bases, leaving 18 bases between the germline ends. The V gene's germline CDR1 is SGHVS and CDR2 FQNEAQ. This CDR3 comprises 18 residues. This CDR3 reads CASSFGTGSQLSGNTIYF. The CDR3 coding sequence is TGTGCCAGCAGCTTTGGTACGGGGAGTCAACTCTCTGGAAACACCATATATTTT.

The chain recombines TRBV12-5 with TRBJ1-3; no reliable D call. The V gene lost 3 bases and the J gene lost 4 bases, with 7 bases spanning the gap. The CDR3 covers 13 residues. Germline V CDR1 and CDR2: LGHNT, FRNRAP. For the CDR3, the DNA is TGTGCTAGTGGTTTTCCAGGAGGAAACACCATATATTTT. It codes for CASGFPGGNTIYF. The full variable domain, rest sourced from reference TRBV12-5 and TRBJ1-3, is DARVTQTPRHKVTEMGQEVTMRCQPILGHNTVFWYRQTMMQGLELLAYFRNRAPLDDSGMPKDRFSAEMPDATLATLKIQPSEPRDSAVYFCASGFPGGNTIYFGEGSWLTVV.

The chain employs TRBV29-1 and TRBJ1-4, with 8 bases lining up with TRBD1. CDR3 length equals 18 residues. CDR1 and CDR2 from the germline V gene are SQVTM and ANQGSEA. V lost 7 bases and J lost 6; bases outside the gene matches: 22. CDR3: CSELSVLGQGNTDEKLFF. CDR3 sequence (DNA): TGCAGCGAACTCTCCGTCCTAGGACAGGGCAACACGGATGAAAAACTGTTTTTT.

This clone was seen once. The V call is TRBV5-1, the J call TRBJ2-7, with a weak D call TRBD1 (6 bases). CDR1 is SGHRS and CDR2 is YFSETQ in the germline V gene. This CDR3 has 13 amino acids. The V gene lost 7 bases and the J gene lost 4 bases, with 15 bases spanning the gap. CDR3 residues: CASQLQGSYEQYF. The CDR3 region has the DNA TGCGCCAGCCAGCTACAGGGTTCGTACGAGCAGTACTTC.

The gene calls are TRBV9 and TRBJ1-5, with D possibly TRBD1 on 5 matching bases. CDR3 size: 17 residues. V lost 0 bases and J lost 3, with 16 bases in between. Germline CDR1 and CDR2: SGDLS and YYNGEE. This chain's CDR3 is CASSVGVGAEYNQPQHF. The CDR3, as DNA: TGTGCCAGCAGCGTAGGGGTAGGGGCAGAATACAATCAGCCCCAGCATTTT.

V is TRBV30 and J is TRBJ2-3; D gene ambiguous. V lost 3 bases to trimming and J lost 0 bases, with 13 bases between them. The CDR3 consists of 15 residues. Looked up from germline, CDR1 is GTSNPN and CDR2 is SVGIG (reference sequence). CDR3 coding DNA: TGTGCCTGGAGCGCCGGCGGATCTAGCACAGATACGCAGTATTTT. This sequence encodes CAWSAGGSSTDTQYF.

This clone has a single count. This chain connects TRBV15 to TRBJ1-5; 9 bases are a match to TRBD1. Germline loops: CDR1 LNHNV, CDR2 YYDKDF (reference sequence). The J segment lost 2 bases and the V segment lost 8 bases, leaving 4 bases of the junction unmatched. The CDR3 spans 14 residues. CDR3 coding DNA: TGTGCCACCCGGACAGGGGTTGGCAATCAGCCCCAGCATTTT. Translated, it gives CATRTGVGNQPQHF.

The chain couples TRBV4-2 to TRBJ1-3, with D tentatively TRBD1 (6 bases). V lost 3 bases and J 4 bases, leaving 19 bases between the germline ends. CDR1 and CDR2 from the germline V gene are LGHNA and YNFKEQ. The CDR3 covers 17 residues. CDR3 sequence reads: CASSHAQGGVLGNTIYF. The DNA of the CDR3 is TGTGCCAGCAGCCATGCACAGGGTGGTGTCCTGGGAAACACCATATATTTT.